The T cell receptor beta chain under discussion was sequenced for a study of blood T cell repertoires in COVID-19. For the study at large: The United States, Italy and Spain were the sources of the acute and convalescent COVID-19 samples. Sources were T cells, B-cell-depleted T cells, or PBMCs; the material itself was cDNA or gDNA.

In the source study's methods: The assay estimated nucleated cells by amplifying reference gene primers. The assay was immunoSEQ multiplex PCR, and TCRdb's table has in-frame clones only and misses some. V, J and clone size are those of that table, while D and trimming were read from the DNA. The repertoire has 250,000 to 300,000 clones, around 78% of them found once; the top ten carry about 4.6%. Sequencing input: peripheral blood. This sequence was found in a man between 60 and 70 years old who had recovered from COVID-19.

DNA of the CDR3: TGTGCCAGTAGCAAAAAAGGACAGGAAGCTTTCTTT. This translates into CASSKKGQEAFF. This rearrangement joins TRBV19 to TRBJ1-1; a possible D gene is TRBD1 (6 bases). Between the trimmed V and J ends, which lost 6 bases and 8 bases, there was a span of 13 bases. CDR3 size: 12 residues. Germline V lookup: CDR1 LNHDA, CDR2 SQIVND (reference sequence).